This TCR beta chain was sequenced during a study of T cells in Graves' hyperthyroidism and ophthalmopathy. Uncontrolled infection, other autoimmune disease, pregnancy and lactation each barred patients from inclusion. What was amplified from RNA transcripts were TCR beta CDR3 regions. First-round RT-PCR of the TCR CDR3 relied on the HTBI primer set. Using its own MiXCR run on the multiplex PCR reads, TCRdb lists one record per CDR3 protein. The table shows some 400,000 distinct CDR3 sequences, with roughly 19% occurring only once. The TCR was taken from a woman younger than 30 with Graves' hyperthyroidism. The material sequenced was blood.

CDR3 sequence reads: CASSQDPGGIYYEQYF. The DNA for the CDR3 is TGTGCCAGCAGCCAAGATCCCGGGGGGATTTACTACGAGCAGTACTTC. The genes are TRBV4-2 and TRBJ2-7; 7 nucleotides align to TRBD2. CDR3 length: 16 residues. V gave up 0 bases and J gave up 3 bases; unmatched junction bases: 8. Germline V lookup: CDR1 LGHNA, CDR2 YNFKEQ.